Below are 5 T cell receptor beta chains sequenced from a single sample in a study of a mutant IDH1 vaccine in newly diagnosed glioma (dated by TCRdb to about 2021). What the time point label conveys for this sample: week 11, during vaccination. A 20-mer mutant IDH1 peptide at 300 micrograms in Montanide made up each vaccine dose, which was injected subcutaneously together with topical imiquimod. The antigens of these receptors remain unknown. Receptors were amplified or captured by the immunoSEQ multiplex PCR assay. This is the immuneACCESS table as TCRdb keeps it, with only in-frame sequences that have V and J called. A part of the clones is gone; compared with another copy, unresolved V genes explain less than half, and the rest is unexplained. The sample table holds fewer than 70,000 clones, of which roughly 90% were seen once. The ten largest clonotypes hold 1.5% to 2.5% of the sample. This specimen consisted of PBMCs, obtained from a glioma patient whose treatment included an IDH1 peptide vaccine. Receptors originate from a man between 40 and 49 years old with glioma.

The chain employs TRBV5-1 and TRBJ2-5; D remains ambiguous. Between the trimmed V and J ends, which lost 4 bases and 5 bases, there was a span of 12 bases. The CDR3 is 13 residues long. CDR1 is SGHRS, CDR2 YFSETQ, per germline. CDR3 protein: CASSPPWGETQYF. The CDR3 coding sequence is TGCGCCAGCAGCCCCCCTTGGGGTGAGACCCAGTACTTC.

The chain uses TRBV28 and TRBJ1-1, with D unclear. There are 13 residues in the CDR3. Germline loops: CDR1 MDHEN, CDR2 SYDVKM. V gave up 3 bases and J gave up 0 bases, with 5 bases separating them. The DNA for the CDR3 is TGTGCCAGCAGTTTGGCGGTGAACACTGAAGCTTTCTTT. This encodes CASSLAVNTEAFF.

J is TRBJ2-3 and V is TRBV30; a possible D gene is TRBD2 (7 bases). V lost 2 bases, J lost 5 bases, and 14 bases lay in between. This CDR3 is 14 amino acids long. The germline V gene encodes CDR1 GTSNPN and CDR2 SVGIG (reference sequence). DNA of the CDR3: TGTGCCTGGAGTTTCGGGGGGCAAAGAGATACGCAGTATTTT. This translates into CAWSFGGQRDTQYF.

The V and J genes are TRBV30 and TRBJ1-2; 9 bases line up with TRBD1. The CDR3 has 13 residues. V shed 4 bases and J 6 bases; nucleotides not matched to a gene: 6. Germline V gene data show CDR1 as GTSNPN and CDR2 as SVGIG (reference sequence). CDR3 in DNA: TGTGCCTGGATTACAGGGGGCGGGGATGGCTACACCTTC. Its translation is CAWITGGGDGYTF.

This clone was detected only a few times. The chain links TRBV30 to TRBJ1-1; no clear D gene. CDR1 is GTSNPN and CDR2 is SVGIG in the germline V gene (reference sequence). Trimming took 4 bases from V and 3 from J, leaving 12 bases between them. The CDR3 runs 13 residues. In nucleotides, the CDR3 is TGTGCCTGGACTGACCTAGGCGACACTGAAGCTTTCTTT. This encodes CAWTDLGDTEAFF.